What follows are 13 T cell receptor beta chains derived from one specimen sequenced in a study of cytomegalovirus exposure and HLA in healthy donors. The PCR had 60 Vbeta and 13 Jbeta primers. Sequencing was performed with immunoSEQ multiplex PCR; in TCRdb, only in-frame clones are kept and a portion is missing. The sample lists 98,000 or so clones; less than 85% were seen once. The sample was PBMCs. The receptors stem from a woman aged 18 to 35 in good health and CMV-seropositive.

This clone has a single count. The chain links TRBV28 to TRBJ1-2, with a tentative D call TRBD1 (6 bases). The CDR3 length is 14 residues. The ends were cut back, 6 bases at V and 8 bases at J, with 19 bases in the middle. Germline loops: CDR1 MDHEN, CDR2 SYDVKM. The DNA for the CDR3 is TGTGCCAGCAGGCCGGGGGGGCGACAGGTGGGCTACACCTTC. Translating gives CASRPGGRQVGYTF.

The chain recombines TRBV5-1 with TRBJ2-7, with D perhaps TRBD1 (6 bases). The CDR3 extends over 14 amino acids. From germline, CDR1 is SGHRS and CDR2 YFSETQ. With 7 bases removed from V and 2 bases from J, the gap between germline ends came to 16 bases. This CDR3 is CASRQEIITYEQYF. In DNA form, the CDR3 reads TGCGCCAGCCGACAGGAGATCATAACCTACGAGCAGTACTTC.

The chain joins TRBV28 to TRBJ1-1, with 10 bases fitting TRBD1. The germline V gene encodes CDR1 MDHEN and CDR2 SYDVKM. Germline trimming cut 3 bases from V and 0 bases from J; bases unmatched to any gene: 4. The CDR3 loop spans 16 amino acids. The CDR3 coding sequence is TGTGCCAGCAGTTTGGGACAGGGGTGGATGAACACTGAAGCTTTCTTT. This gives the protein CASSLGQGWMNTEAFF.

V is TRBV6-4 and J is TRBJ2-1; 8 bases are a match to TRBD2. There are 16 residues in the CDR3. Germline loops: CDR1 MRHNA, CDR2 SNTAGT. The ends lost 2 bases at V and 3 bases at J; junction bases unmatched: 6. The DNA for the CDR3 is TGTGCCAGCAGTGACCTCCCCGGGAGGGTCTACAATGAGCAGTTCTTC. It yields the protein CASSDLPGRVYNEQFF.

The chain employs TRBV30 and TRBJ2-5, with TRBD1 as a possible D gene (5 bases). Trimming left V 2 bases short and J 2 bases short, with 30 bases between. Germline CDR1 reads GTSNPN; CDR2 reads SVGIG (reference sequence). The CDR3 contains 20 residues. CDR3 nucleotide sequence: TGTGCCTGGAGTCCCCCCCCTCCCGGACGCCAAGGGGTTTTACAAGAGACCCAGTACTTC. Its protein is CAWSPPPPGRQGVLQETQYF.

V and J are TRBV7-9 and TRBJ2-7; TRBD2 is a possible D gene (6 bases). V was trimmed by 5 bases and J by 4 bases, leaving 9 bases between them. This CDR3 is 12 amino acids long. Germline CDR1 reads SEHNR; CDR2 reads FQNEAQ (reference sequence). The CDR3: CASSPGGYEQYF. In nucleotides, the CDR3 is TGTGCCAGCAGCCCTGGGGGGTACGAGCAGTACTTC.

V usage is TRBV27 and J usage is TRBJ2-1; 13 nucleotides agree with TRBD2. After removal of 8 bases from V and 0 bases from J, the junction contained 7 bases not matched to a gene. The CDR3 covers 17 residues. Germline assignment: CDR1 MNHEY and CDR2 SMNVEV (reference sequence). As DNA, the CDR3 is TGTGCCAGCCGGGGACTAGCGGGATGGGGCTCCTACAATGAGCAGTTCTTC. Translated: CASRGLAGWGSYNEQFF.

J is TRBJ2-2 and V is TRBV10-3; tentatively, D is TRBD2 (5 bases). CDR1 is ENHRY, CDR2 SYGVKD, per germline. Trimming stripped 6 bases from V and 7 bases from J, with 15 bases between. CDR3 length: 14 amino acids. CDR3 coding DNA: TGTGCCATCAGGACGAGCGGAGCGGACGGGGAGCTGTTTTTT. It is translated as CAIRTSGADGELFF.

This clone was found a few times. The rearrangement joins TRBV27 to TRBJ1-2; 8 bases match TRBD1. V gave up 0 bases and J gave up 2 bases; unmatched junction bases: 8. Germline CDR1 and CDR2: MNHEY and SMNVEV (reference sequence). CDR3 size: 17 residues. This CDR3 is CASSLSWDRLFNYGYTF. The CDR3 bases are TGTGCCAGCAGTTTATCTTGGGACAGGCTTTTCAACTATGGCTACACCTTC.

This sequence joins TRBV11-3 and TRBJ2-3, with a weak D call TRBD1 (6 bases). CDR1 is SGHNT and CDR2 is YENEEA in the germline V gene. CDR3 length: 15 amino acids. Trimming took off 0 bases at V and 1 base at J, with 8 bases between the two ends. The DNA of the CDR3 is TGTGCCAGCAGCTTAGATACAGGGCGCACAGATACGCAGTATTTT. Its protein is CASSLDTGRTDTQYF.

This clone was detected a few times. The rearrangement uses TRBV30 and TRBJ2-7; D is unclear. This CDR3 has 11 residues. V gave up 2 bases and J gave up 7 bases, with 9 bases separating them. The V gene's germline CDR1 is GTSNPN and CDR2 SVGIG (reference sequence). The CDR3 loop reads CAWSPFQEQYF. For the CDR3, the DNA is TGTGCCTGGAGTCCGTTCCAGGAGCAGTACTTC.

This clone has more than one count but fewer than ten. The chain has TRBV5-4 and TRBJ2-7; TRBD2 aligns across 7 bases. The length of the CDR3 is 14 residues. In germline, CDR1 is SGHNT, CDR2 YYREEE (reference sequence). V was pared by 4 bases and J by 2 bases, with 6 bases of the junction left unmatched. The CDR3 loop reads CASSRREGAYEQYF. For the CDR3, the DNA is TGTGCCAGCAGCCGGAGGGAGGGTGCCTACGAGCAGTACTTC.

This clone was observed once. The V and J genes are TRBV18 and TRBJ2-7; D perhaps matches TRBD1 (6 bases). Germline CDR1 is KGHSH and CDR2 is LQKENI. Trimming cost V 2 bases and J 0 bases, with 8 bases left between them. The CDR3 spans 14 residues. CDR3 nucleotides: TGTGCCAGCTCACCAATGGACAGCTCCTACGAGCAGTACTTC. Its protein product is CASSPMDSSYEQYF.